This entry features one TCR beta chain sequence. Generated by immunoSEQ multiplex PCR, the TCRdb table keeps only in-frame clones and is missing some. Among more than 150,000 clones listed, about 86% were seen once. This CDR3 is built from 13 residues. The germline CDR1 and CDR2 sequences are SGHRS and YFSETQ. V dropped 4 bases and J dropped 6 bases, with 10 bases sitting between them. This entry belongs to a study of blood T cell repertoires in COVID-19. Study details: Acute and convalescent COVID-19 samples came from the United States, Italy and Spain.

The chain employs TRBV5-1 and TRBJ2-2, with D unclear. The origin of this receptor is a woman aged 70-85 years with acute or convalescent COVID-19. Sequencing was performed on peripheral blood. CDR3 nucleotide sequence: TGCGCCAGCAGCCAATTTACTCCCGGGGAGCTGTTTTTT. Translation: CASSQFTPGELFF. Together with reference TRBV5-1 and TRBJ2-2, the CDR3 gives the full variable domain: KAGVTQTPRYLIKTRGQQVTLSCSPISGHRSVSWYQQTPGQGLQFLFEYFSETQRNKGNFPGRFSGRQFSNSRSEMNVSTLELGDSALYLCASSQFTPGELFFGEGSRLTVL.